Shown below are 24 T cell receptor beta chains from a single sample sequenced in a study of T cells after yellow fever vaccination. From the 5' RACE reads, TCRdb called clonotypes with MiXCR, one entry per CDR3 protein. The table has around 360,000 distinct CDR3 sequences, roughly 10% seen once. The sample consisted of PBMCs, taken on the day of the first yellow fever vaccination. All receptors come from a young man who received the YFV17D yellow fever vaccine.

Comments on this clonotype: At one of its ends the junction is not consistent with the germline gene, which may arise from a read error. The chain is built from TRBV5-1 and TRBJ1-1, with 8 bases aligning to TRBD1. In germline, CDR1 is SGHRS, CDR2 YFSETQ. The CDR3 contains 14 residues. The CDR3 region is CASSLGTGPTEVFF. The CDR3 nucleotides are TGCGCCAGCAGCCTTGGGACAGGTCCTACTGAAGTTTTCTTT.

The chain joins TRBV7-2 to TRBJ2-3; a weak D match, TRBD1 (5 bases). Trimming took 0 bases from V and 7 from J, leaving 11 bases between them. The germline CDR1 and CDR2 sequences are SGHTA and FQGNSA. This CDR3 spans 14 amino acids. CDR3 amino acids: CASSLAQGSNTQYF. The CDR3 region has the DNA TGTGCCAGCAGCTTAGCCCAGGGTAGTAATACGCAGTATTTT. The full variable domain, with the rest looked up from reference TRBV7-2 and TRBJ2-3, is GAGVSQSPSNKVTEKGKDVELRCDPISGHTALYWYRQSLGQGLEFLIYFQGNSAPDKSGLPSDRFSAERTGGSVSTLTIQRTQQEDSAVYLCASSLAQGSNTQYFGPGTRLTVL.

This chain joins TRBV3-1 and TRBJ2-5, with TRBD1 matching 9 bases. V lost 3 bases to trimming and J lost 3 bases; unmatched junction nucleotides: 8. The CDR3 consists of 16 residues. Germline-derived CDR1 and CDR2 are LGHDT and YNNKEL (reference sequence). The CDR3: CASSHHGQGREETQYF. The CDR3 DNA follows: TGTGCCAGCAGCCATCACGGACAGGGGAGGGAAGAGACCCAGTACTTC.

In its sample, this clonotype was seen a few times. CDR3 DNA sequence: TGTGCCAGCAGCTTACGAGCCCTAGGACCAAGCACAGATACGCAGTATTTT. Translating it yields CASSLRALGPSTDTQYF. The chain has TRBV7-9 and TRBJ2-3, with unresolved D. There are 17 residues in the CDR3. V was shortened by 2 bases and J by 0 bases, with 15 bases between the two germline ends. The germline V gene has CDR1 SEHNR and CDR2 FQNEAQ (reference sequence).

This clonotype has at least ten counts. This chain joins TRBV20-1 and TRBJ2-7; the match to TRBD1 covers 9 bases. The CDR3 length is 14 residues. Germline CDR1 DFQATT, CDR2 SNEGSKA (reference sequence). Trimming removed 3 bases from V and 1 base from J; junction bases left unmatched: 4. CDR3 loop: CSASETGGSYEQYF. The CDR3 DNA follows: TGCAGTGCTAGCGAGACAGGGGGTTCCTACGAGCAGTACTTC.

This clonotype has only a few counts. The chain has TRBV5-1 and TRBJ2-2, with 9 bases that match TRBD2. The CDR3 sequence is 18 residues long. Trimming cost V 0 bases and J 2 bases; bases outside gene matches: 8. In germline, CDR1 is SGHRS, CDR2 YFSETQ. CDR3: CASSLERGANLNTGELFF. The CDR3, as DNA: TGCGCCAGCAGCTTGGAGCGGGGGGCAAACTTAAACACCGGGGAGCTGTTTTTT.

The chain recombines TRBV12-3 or TRBV12-4 with TRBJ2-3; maybe TRBD1 (6 bases). The CDR3 runs to 15 residues. V dropped 3 bases and J dropped 3 bases, with 13 bases sitting between them. The CDR3 sequence is CASSFYVRGTDTQYF. CDR3 nucleotides: TGTGCCAGCAGTTTCTACGTCAGGGGAACAGATACGCAGTATTTT.

The genes are TRBV4-1 and TRBJ1-1; D uncertain. Germline CDR1 MGHRA, CDR2 YSYEKL. V gave up 4 bases and J gave up 8 bases, with 14 bases separating them. The length of the CDR3 is 13 residues. The CDR3 protein is CASSLPLEAEAFF. In DNA form, the CDR3 reads TGCGCCAGCAGCCTTCCTTTAGAGGCGGAAGCTTTCTTT.

This clonotype occurred a few times. This chain uses TRBV12-3 or TRBV12-4 with TRBJ2-4; the D gene is possibly TRBD2 (5 bases). The length of the CDR3 is 11 residues. V lost 2 bases, J lost 16 bases, and 12 bases lay in between. The CDR3 loop reads CASSLIGVPYF. In DNA form, the CDR3 reads TGTGCCAGCAGTTTAATCGGGGTGCCTTACTTC.

This clonotype was recorded a few times. The chain uses TRBV12-3 or TRBV12-4 and TRBJ1-2; 7 bases line up with TRBD1. The CDR3 covers 13 residues. Trimming removed 6 bases from V and 3 bases from J; junction bases left unmatched: 4. CDR3 sequence (DNA): TGTGCCAGCAGCGGGACAGCCTACTATGGCTACACCTTC. This codes for CASSGTAYYGYTF.

The table lists this clonotype with many counts. This rearrangement joins TRBV6-1 to TRBJ2-3, with 14 bases lining up with TRBD2. CDR3 size: 15 residues. V dropped 4 bases and J dropped 4; count of bases not matched to a gene: 1. Per the germline V gene, CDR1 is MNHNS and CDR2 is SASEGT. CDR3 sequence: CASSGLAGGPDTQYF. The CDR3 DNA is TGTGCCAGCAGTGGACTAGCGGGGGGGCCAGATACGCAGTATTTT.

V gene TRBV6-2 or TRBV6-3 combines with J gene TRBJ2-7, with D unresolved. Germline CDR1 reads MNHEY; CDR2 reads SVGEGT. The CDR3 totals 13 residues. The ends were cut back, 4 bases at V and 5 bases at J, with 12 bases in the middle. The CDR3 spells CASSSVWTDEQYF. DNA of the CDR3: TGTGCCAGCAGTTCTGTTTGGACCGACGAGCAGTACTTC.

This clonotype appeared many times. V usage is TRBV7-9 and J usage is TRBJ2-3, with D perhaps matching TRBD1 (5 bases). CDR1 is SEHNR, CDR2 FQNEAQ, per germline (reference sequence). The germline V and J ends were trimmed by 1 base and 2 bases, with 7 bases remaining between them. The CDR3 contains 14 residues. CDR3 in DNA: TGTGCCAGCAGCTTAGACAGGCTCACAGATACGCAGTATTTT. Residues: CASSLDRLTDTQYF.

The J gene is TRBJ2-7, the V gene TRBV28; the D gene is possibly TRBD1 (6 bases). The CDR3 sequence is 15 residues long. Trimming took 4 bases from V and 8 from J, leaving 21 bases between them. Germline CDR1 is MDHEN and CDR2 is SYDVKM. CDR3 DNA sequence: TGTGCCAGCAGTTGGGACACCACCGGAGCTACGAAGCAGTACTTC. Protein product: CASSWDTTGATKQYF.

This clonotype occurred a few times. The gene calls are TRBV12-3 or TRBV12-4 and TRBJ2-1; no clear D gene. V was cut by 3 bases and J by 1 base, with 13 bases left in between. This CDR3 is 16 amino acids long. The CDR3 loop reads CASSFQSSLSYNEQFF. The CDR3 bases are TGTGCCAGCAGTTTTCAGTCTAGTTTGTCCTACAATGAGCAGTTCTTC.

This clonotype was seen only a few times. This chain connects TRBV4-3 to TRBJ1-2; no clear D. Germline V gene data show CDR1 as LGHNA and CDR2 as YSLEER. The CDR3 length is 17 residues. V shed 0 bases and J shed 4 bases, with 18 bases lying between them. The CDR3 reads CASSQDRGSFYSYGYTF. In DNA, the CDR3 is TGCGCCAGCAGCCAAGATCGCGGCAGCTTCTATAGCTATGGCTACACCTTC.

This clonotype was observed many times. The chain uses TRBV6-2 or TRBV6-3 and TRBJ2-7; 7 positions agree with TRBD2. Germline V gives CDR1 MNHEY, CDR2 SVGEGT. Trimming cost V 6 bases and J 0 bases; bases outside gene matches: 8. This CDR3 is built from 15 residues. The CDR3 coding sequence is TGTGCCAGCAGGTTAGCGGGCGCCACCTCCTACGAGCAGTACGTC. Translated, it gives CASRLAGATSYEQYV.

This clonotype was counted ten times or more. The chain recombines TRBV15 with TRBJ2-2; D is perhaps TRBD2 (5 bases). Trimming removed 4 bases from V and 4 bases from J, with 13 bases in between. The germline V gene has CDR1 LNHNV and CDR2 YYDKDF (reference sequence). The CDR3 covers 15 residues. The CDR3 here is CATSKAREGTGELFF. CDR3 nucleotide sequence: TGTGCCACCAGCAAAGCCCGAGAGGGCACCGGGGAGCTGTTTTTT.

Only one count was recorded for this clonotype. J is TRBJ2-5 and V is TRBV11-2; 8 nucleotides match TRBD2. The germline V gene has CDR1 SGHAT and CDR2 FQNNGV. The CDR3 extends over 16 amino acids. V lost 1 base to trimming and J lost 3 bases; unmatched junction nucleotides: 7. Here the CDR3 reads CASSLGPGGGEETQYF. CDR3 DNA sequence: TGTGCCAGCAGCTTAGGTCCCGGGGGGGGTGAAGAGACCCAGTACTTC. Variable domain in full (rest from reference TRBV11-2 and TRBJ2-5): EAGVAQSPRYKIIEKRQSVAFWCNPISGHATLYWYQQILGQGPKLLIQFQNNGVVDDSQLPKDRFSAERLKGVDSTLKIQPAKLEDSAVYLCASSLGPGGGEETQYFGPGTRLLVL.

V and J are TRBV5-1 and TRBJ2-2; TRBD1 might be the D (5 bases). Germline assignment: CDR1 SGHRS and CDR2 YFSETQ. The CDR3 runs 14 residues. The V and J ends lost 6 bases and 4 bases respectively, with 13 bases between them. CDR3 nucleotide sequence: TGCGCCAGCACCCTCCGGCAGGGCACCGGGGAGCTGTTTTTT. Amino acids: CASTLRQGTGELFF. Full variable domain (rest looked up from reference TRBV5-1 and TRBJ2-2): KAGVTQTPRYLIKTRGQQVTLSCSPISGHRSVSWYQQTPGQGLQFLFEYFSETQRNKGNFPGRFSGRQFSNSRSEMNVSTLELGDSALYLCASTLRQGTGELFFGEGSRLTVL.

This clonotype was found many times. The V call is TRBV5-1, the J call TRBJ1-3, with D unclear. CDR1 SGHRS and CDR2 YFSETQ come from the germline V gene. Trimming removed 0 bases from V and 3 bases from J, with 16 bases in between. The CDR3 has 17 residues. CDR3 DNA: TGCGCCAGCAGCTTGGAGACCCCGACGCGGCGTGGAAACACCATATATTTT. This encodes CASSLETPTRRGNTIYF.

This clonotype has ten or more counts. The J gene is TRBJ1-3, the V gene TRBV20-1; D perhaps matches TRBD1 (6 bases). This CDR3 has 13 residues. CDR1 is DFQATT, CDR2 SNEGSKA, per germline (reference sequence). V lost 7 bases, J lost 3 bases, and 13 bases lay in between. CDR3 in DNA: TGCAGTGGAAAGGACAGTCTTGGAAACACCATATATTTT. Amino acids: CSGKDSLGNTIYF.

This chain uses TRBV13 with TRBJ2-4; TRBD2 matches at 8 bases. The CDR3 is 16 residues long. J gave up 6 bases and V 1 base, and 8 bases lay outside the gene matches. Germline values: CDR1 PRHDT, CDR2 FYEKMQ (reference sequence). This CDR3 is CASSLAGGDVRNIQYF. In DNA, the CDR3 is TGTGCCAGCAGCTTAGCCGGGGGGGACGTGAGAAACATTCAGTACTTC.

This clonotype was counted between two and nine times. The chain carries TRBV4-3 and TRBJ1-1; 11 bases fit TRBD1. The length of the CDR3 is 16 residues. Germline CDR1 reads LGHNA; CDR2 reads YSLEER. Trimming at V came to 1 base and at J to 5 bases, leaving 6 bases not matched to a gene. CDR3 in amino acids: CASSQGTGGAGTEAFF. Here the CDR3 DNA reads TGCGCCAGCAGCCAAGGGACAGGGGGCGCCGGGACTGAAGCTTTCTTT.